Listed here are 22 T cell receptor beta chains from one sample, sequenced in a study of technical replicates of blood from a few donors (dated by TCRdb to about 2017). Receptor libraries were prepared by the immunoSEQ multiplex PCR assay. TCRdb limited this immuneACCESS table to in-frame rearrangements with V and J called. A share of clones is missing; checked studies link under half to unresolved V genes, and the rest is unexplained. This sample gives under 100,000 clones in total; just over 85% of them show up just once. The ten largest clones take up roughly 4.4% of the sample. What was sequenced was PBMCs. The receptors derive from a human donor in good health. Some clones in this sample may be carry-over from other donors' samples.

The V call is TRBV10-3, the J call TRBJ1-2; possible D gene TRBD1, 6 bases. Germline V lookup: CDR1 ENHRY, CDR2 SYGVKD. Trimming removed 10 bases at V and 1 base at J, with 13 bases between. The CDR3 covers 13 residues. Here the CDR3 DNA reads TGTGCCAACAGCCGGACAGTTAACTATGGCTACACCTTC. It translates to CANSRTVNYGYTF.

V usage is TRBV6-6 and J usage is TRBJ2-5, with a tentative D call TRBD1 (6 bases). The CDR3 is 13 amino acids. Germline V lookup: CDR1 MNHNY, CDR2 SVGAGI (reference sequence). Trimming took 11 bases from V and 5 from J, leaving 18 bases between them. The CDR3, as DNA: TGTGCCTCTCTTTGGGCAGGGGACGAGACCCAGTACTTC. It is translated as CASLWAGDETQYF.

CDR3 in amino acids: CAGHRDANTGELFF. CDR3 DNA sequence: TGTGCCGGGCACAGGGACGCGAACACCGGGGAGCTGTTTTTT. The V call is TRBV6-1, the J call TRBJ2-2; a weak D match, TRBD1 (6 bases). The CDR3 covers 14 residues. The germline V and J ends were trimmed by 11 bases and 0 bases, with 13 bases remaining between them. CDR1 MNHNS and CDR2 SASEGT come from the germline V gene.

The chain has TRBV10-3 and TRBJ2-2; 8 bases are shared with TRBD2. The CDR3 runs to 15 residues. The germline V gene has CDR1 ENHRY and CDR2 SYGVKD. With 2 bases clipped from V and 5 bases from J, the junction kept 4 bases outside the gene matches. The CDR3 DNA reads as TGTGCCATCAGTGAGGCGGGAGGTCGGACCGGGGAGCTGTTTTTT. Residues: CAISEAGGRTGELFF.

This clone was counted only a few times. This chain uses TRBV10-3 with TRBJ2-7; TRBD2 matches at 8 bases. The CDR3 has 16 amino acids. Germline loops: CDR1 ENHRY, CDR2 SYGVKD. J lost 5 bases, V lost 4 bases, and 13 bases had no gene match. The CDR3 coding sequence is TGTGCCATCAGTGTACTCGCAGCGGGAGTTTCCCACGAGCAGTACTTC. This gives the protein CAISVLAAGVSHEQYF.

This chain links TRBV7-3 with TRBJ2-3; D unresolved. The CDR3 sequence is 14 residues long. Germline V gene sequence: CDR1 SGHTA, CDR2 FQGTGA. V was pared by 2 bases and J by 2 bases, with 8 bases between. In nucleotides, the CDR3 is TGTGCCAGCAGCTTATTGGCCTTCACAGATACGCAGTATTTT. Amino acid sequence: CASSLLAFTDTQYF. The full variable domain, with the rest looked up from reference TRBV7-3 and TRBJ2-3, is GAGVSQTPSNKVTEKGKYVELRCDPISGHTALYWYRQSLGQGPEFLIYFQGTGAADDSGLPNDRFFAVRPEGSVSTLKIQRTERGDSAVYLCASSLLAFTDTQYFGPGTRLTVL.

The chain joins TRBV6-5 to TRBJ2-3; D is unclear. V was trimmed by 0 bases and J by 2 bases, leaving 6 bases between them. The CDR3 sequence is 14 residues long. The V gene's germline CDR1 is MNHEY and CDR2 SVGAGI. For the CDR3, the DNA is TGTGCCAGCAGTTACTCGCGCCCCACAGATACGCAGTATTTT. Its protein product is CASSYSRPTDTQYF.

CDR3 sequence: CASSFLAGAGGELFF. CDR3 coding DNA: TGCGCCAGCAGCTTTCTAGCGGGAGCAGGCGGGGAGCTGTTTTTT. This rearrangement joins TRBV5-1 to TRBJ2-2; the match to TRBD2 covers 10 bases. Germline trimming cut 2 bases from V and 7 bases from J; bases unmatched to any gene: 5. Per germline, CDR1 SGHRS and CDR2 YFSETQ. There are 15 residues in the CDR3.

The V call is TRBV5-4, the J call TRBJ2-7; TRBD1 might be the D (5 bases). The ends were cut back, 4 bases at V and 0 bases at J, with 17 bases in the middle. The CDR3 is 16 residues long. Germline values: CDR1 SGHNT, CDR2 YYREEE (reference sequence). The chain's CDR3 is CASSHPDKTNSYEQYF. DNA for the CDR3: TGTGCCAGCAGCCACCCGGACAAGACCAACTCCTACGAGCAGTACTTC.

The gene calls are TRBV2 and TRBJ1-2, with 7 bases aligning to TRBD1. V shed 11 bases, J shed 4 bases, and the junction held 13 bases outside the gene matches. This CDR3 region has 14 residues. Germline values: CDR1 SNHLY, CDR2 FYNNEI. CDR3 in DNA: TGTGCCTGCACTCGGGAGGGGGCAAGCTATGGCTACACCTTC. Translated: CACTREGASYGYTF. The entire variable domain, with the rest obtained from reference TRBV2 and TRBJ1-2, is as follows: EPEVTQTPSHQVTQMGQEVILRCVPISNHLYFYWYRQILGQKVEFLVSFYNNEISEKSEIFDDQFSVERPDGSNFTLKIRSTKLEDSAMYFCACTREGASYGYTFGSGTRLTVV.

The chain has TRBV7-2 and TRBJ1-5, with a possible D match to TRBD1 (5 bases). The CDR3 contains 14 residues. Trimming removed 4 bases from V and 6 bases from J, with 13 bases in between. CDR1 SGHTA and CDR2 FQGNSA come from the germline V gene. This chain's CDR3 is CASSSTGQSQPQHF. CDR3 bases: TGTGCCAGCAGCTCGACCGGACAATCTCAGCCCCAGCATTTT. Combining the CDR3 with reference TRBV7-2 and TRBJ1-5 gives the whole variable domain GAGVSQSPSNKVTEKGKDVELRCDPISGHTALYWYRQSLGQGLEFLIYFQGNSAPDKSGLPSDRFSAERTGGSVSTLTIQRTQQEDSAVYLCASSSTGQSQPQHFGDGTRLSIL.

The chain recombines TRBV6-6 with TRBJ1-5; tentative D call: TRBD1 (6 bases). This CDR3 spans 14 amino acids. The germline CDR1 and CDR2 sequences are MNHNY and SVGAGI (reference sequence). The ends were cut back, 4 bases at V and 3 bases at J, with 10 bases in the middle. CDR3 sequence: CASSLTGFNQPQHF. The DNA for the CDR3 is TGTGCCAGCAGTTTAACAGGGTTCAATCAGCCCCAGCATTTT.

This clone has a handful of counts. In DNA form, the CDR3 reads TGTGCCAGCAGTCTAGCGGGAGGGGGCTACGAGCAGTACTTC. This translates into CASSLAGGGYEQYF. The chain couples TRBV7-6 to TRBJ2-7, with 12 nucleotides matching TRBD2. This CDR3 spans 14 amino acids. The V gene end was trimmed by 6 bases and the J gene end by 3 bases; junction bases not matched to a gene: 3. Germline lookup yields CDR1 SGHVS and CDR2 FNYEAQ.

V usage is TRBV10-1 and J usage is TRBJ1-4; 7 bases line up with TRBD1. CDR3 length equals 19 residues. The V gene end was trimmed by 0 bases and the J gene end by 0 bases; junction bases not matched to a gene: 10. Germline lookup yields CDR1 WNHNN and CDR2 SYGVQD (reference sequence). CDR3 sequence: CASSESLAGGHATNEKLFF. The CDR3 DNA reads as TGCGCCAGCAGTGAGTCGTTGGCAGGGGGTCATGCAACTAATGAAAAACTGTTTTTT.

V is TRBV12-5 and J is TRBJ2-6; tentative D call: TRBD1 (6 bases). With 2 bases removed from V and 2 bases from J, the gap between germline ends came to 22 bases. The CDR3 runs to 20 residues. Germline V gene sequence: CDR1 LGHNT, CDR2 FRNRAP. In DNA, the CDR3 is TGTGCTAGTGGTTTGATCGTTACAGGGTTCTCGCTTGCTGGGGCCAACGTCCTGACTTTC. It encodes CASGLIVTGFSLAGANVLTF.

This chain links TRBV7-3 with TRBJ2-1; TRBD2 matches 12 bases. Germline assignment: CDR1 SGHTA and CDR2 FQGTGA. V trimming: 5 bases; J trimming: 8 bases; junction bases outside the gene matches: 7. CDR3 length: 15 residues. The CDR3 loop is CASSPSGGAGHEQFF. Here the CDR3 DNA reads TGTGCCAGCAGCCCTAGCGGGGGGGCGGGGCATGAGCAGTTCTTC.

The chain couples TRBV5-1 to TRBJ1-4; D not resolved. The V gene lost 0 bases and the J gene lost 5 bases, with 11 bases spanning the gap. The V gene's germline CDR1 is SGHRS and CDR2 YFSETQ. The CDR3 covers 15 residues. CDR3 region: CASSLEGRGNEKLFF. DNA of the CDR3: TGCGCCAGCAGCTTGGAGGGCCGAGGGAATGAAAAACTGTTTTTT.

This chain links TRBV7-3 with TRBJ2-3; 9 nucleotides match TRBD1. CDR1 and CDR2 (germline): SGHTA, FQGTGA. The length of the CDR3 is 15 residues. J gave up 3 bases and V 5 bases, and 6 bases lay outside the gene matches. The CDR3 DNA is TGTGCCAGCAGCAAAAGGACAGGGGTAACAGATACGCAGTATTTT. It translates to CASSKRTGVTDTQYF.

V gene TRBV6-5 combines with J gene TRBJ1-1, with D uncertain. V was trimmed by 0 bases and J by 4 bases, leaving 6 bases between them. Looked up from germline, CDR1 is MNHEY and CDR2 is SVGAGI. The CDR3 has 13 amino acids. CDR3 residues: CASSYSFGTEAFF. DNA for the CDR3: TGTGCCAGCAGTTACTCGTTCGGCACTGAAGCTTTCTTT.

CDR3 in amino acids: CASEGTGVAYGYTF. Written as DNA, the CDR3 is TGTGCCAGCGAAGGGACAGGGGTCGCCTATGGCTACACCTTC. The chain links TRBV2 to TRBJ1-2; 10 bases are shared with TRBD1. Trimming at V came to 8 bases and at J to 4 bases, leaving 7 bases not matched to a gene. Per germline, CDR1 SNHLY and CDR2 FYNNEI. This CDR3 is 14 amino acids long. The variable domain in full, with the rest retrieved from reference TRBV2 and TRBJ1-2, is EPEVTQTPSHQVTQMGQEVILRCVPISNHLYFYWYRQILGQKVEFLVSFYNNEISEKSEIFDDQFSVERPDGSNFTLKIRSTKLEDSAMYFCASEGTGVAYGYTFGSGTRLTVV.

This chain uses TRBV7-9 with TRBJ2-7, with D maybe TRBD2 (7 bases). V was trimmed by 5 bases and J by 2 bases, leaving 13 bases between them. Germline V gene data show CDR1 as SEHNR and CDR2 as FQNEAQ (reference sequence). The CDR3 totals 14 residues. The CDR3 coding sequence is TGTGCCAGCAGCCCCGCCGGGGGGCCCTACGAGCAGTACTTC. This encodes CASSPAGGPYEQYF. Filled out from reference TRBV7-9 and TRBJ2-7, the complete variable domain reads DTGVSQNPRHKITKRGQNVTFRCDPISEHNRLYWYRQTLGQGPEFLTYFQNEAQLEKSRLLSDRFSAERPKGSFSTLEIQRTEQGDSAMYLCASSPAGGPYEQYFGPGTRLTVT.

This sequence joins TRBV9 and TRBJ2-1, with TRBD2 matching 7 bases. The germline V gene has CDR1 SGDLS and CDR2 YYNGEE. The CDR3 has 17 amino acids. V lost 2 bases and J lost 6; bases outside the gene matches: 14. In DNA form, the CDR3 reads TGTGCCAGCAGCGTCGCTGGAGGGAGGGCCGCGGGCAATGAGCAGTTCTTC. The encoded protein is CASSVAGGRAAGNEQFF.